The clone carrying this T cell receptor beta chain has a count of ten or more. TCRdb reanalysed the RACE reads using MiXCR and keeps one entry per CDR3 protein. The data show some 65,000 distinct CDR3 sequences, roughly 6.1% seen once. Time point given: healthy volunteer bleed at 6 weeks. Total RNA came from unfractionated whole blood. This record belongs to a study of human T cells and chemical hapten exposure. This receptor was taken from a female donor in good health. Some clones in this sample may be carry-over from other donors' samples. Sequencing input: whole blood.

CDR3 sequence (DNA): TGTGCCAGCAGGGGGACTAGCGAAAACACAGATACGCAGTATTTT. As protein: CASRGTSENTDTQYF. The chain carries TRBV28 and TRBJ2-3; TRBD2 matches 10 bases. Trimming took 6 bases from V and 2 from J; bases not matched to a gene: 5. This CDR3 is built from 15 residues. Germline CDR1 MDHEN, CDR2 SYDVKM.